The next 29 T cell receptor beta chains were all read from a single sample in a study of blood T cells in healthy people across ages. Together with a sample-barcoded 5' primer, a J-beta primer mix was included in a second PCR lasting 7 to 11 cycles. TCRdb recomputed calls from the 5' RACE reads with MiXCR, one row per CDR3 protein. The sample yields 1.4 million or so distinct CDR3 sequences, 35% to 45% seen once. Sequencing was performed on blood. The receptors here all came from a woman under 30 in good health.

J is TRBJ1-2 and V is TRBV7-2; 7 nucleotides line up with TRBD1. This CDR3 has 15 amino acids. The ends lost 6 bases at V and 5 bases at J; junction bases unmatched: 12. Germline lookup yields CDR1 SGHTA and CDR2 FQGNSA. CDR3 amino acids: CASSRSRDSVYGYTF. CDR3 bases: TGTGCCAGCAGTCGAAGCCGGGACAGCGTATATGGCTACACCTTC.

The CDR3 loop reads CASSRTRQETQYF. In nucleotides, the CDR3 is TGCGCCAGCAGCCGGACTAGGCAGGAGACCCAGTACTTC. The V call is TRBV5-1, the J call TRBJ2-5; TRBD2 matches 7 bases. Germline CDR1 reads SGHRS; CDR2 reads YFSETQ. This CDR3 is built from 13 residues. Trimming at V came to 4 bases and at J to 5 bases, leaving 5 bases not matched to a gene.

Written as DNA, the CDR3 is TGTGCCAGCAGCCCACCCACGAGCCCGAGCAATGAGCAGTACTTC. Its protein product is CASSPPTSPSNEQYF. The rearrangement links TRBV7-8 to TRBJ2-5; the D is unclear. Germline values: CDR1 SGHVS, CDR2 FQNEAQ. Between the trimmed V and J ends, which lost 5 bases and 11 bases, there was a span of 24 bases. The CDR3 runs 15 residues.

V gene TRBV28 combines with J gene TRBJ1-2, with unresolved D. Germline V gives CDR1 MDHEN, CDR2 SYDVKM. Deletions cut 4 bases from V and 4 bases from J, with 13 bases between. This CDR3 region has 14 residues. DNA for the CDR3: TGTGCCAGCAGTTCATCCTCCACTTCCTATGGCTACACCTTC. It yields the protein CASSSSSTSYGYTF.

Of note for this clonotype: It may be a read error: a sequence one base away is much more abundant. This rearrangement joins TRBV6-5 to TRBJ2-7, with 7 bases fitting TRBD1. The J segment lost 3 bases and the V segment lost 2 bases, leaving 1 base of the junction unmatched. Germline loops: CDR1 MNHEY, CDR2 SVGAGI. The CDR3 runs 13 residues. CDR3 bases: TGTGCCAGCAGTTACGACAGGGACTACGAGCAGTACGTC. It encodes CASSYDRDYEQYV.

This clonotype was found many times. This CDR3 is CASSFLPGQGVYEQYF. The CDR3 bases are TGTGCCAGCAGTTTCTTACCGGGACAGGGGGTCTACGAGCAGTACTTC. The chain is built from TRBV12-3 or TRBV12-4 and TRBJ2-7, with 11 bases matching TRBD1. V shed 3 bases, J shed 3 bases, and the junction held 7 bases outside the gene matches. The CDR3 is 16 residues long.

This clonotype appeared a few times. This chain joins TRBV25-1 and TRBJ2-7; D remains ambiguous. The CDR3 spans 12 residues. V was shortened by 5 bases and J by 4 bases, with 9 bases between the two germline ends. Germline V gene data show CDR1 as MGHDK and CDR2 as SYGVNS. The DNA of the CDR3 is TGTGCCAGCAGTTCTGCCCTGTACGAGCAGTACTTC. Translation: CASSSALYEQYF.

The CDR3, as DNA: TGTGCCAGCAGCCTTCCCCGGAGTAGGTTTGGCTCTGGGGCCAACGTCCTGACTTTC. This translates into CASSLPRSRFGSGANVLTF. The chain couples TRBV7-8 to TRBJ2-6; D is unresolved. V gave up 5 bases and J gave up 0 bases, with 20 bases separating them. Germline CDR1 reads SGHVS; CDR2 reads FQNEAQ. There are 19 residues in the CDR3.

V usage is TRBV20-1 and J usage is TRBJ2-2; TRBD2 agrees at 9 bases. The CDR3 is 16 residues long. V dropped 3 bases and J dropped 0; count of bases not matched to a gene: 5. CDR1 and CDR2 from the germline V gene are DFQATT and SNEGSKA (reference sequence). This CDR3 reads CSARASGVANTGELFF. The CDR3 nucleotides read TGCAGTGCTAGGGCTAGCGGGGTAGCGAACACCGGGGAGCTGTTTTTT.

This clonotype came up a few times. The CDR3 loop is CASSPSLAQETQYF. DNA of the CDR3: TGTGCCAGCAGCCCATCTCTGGCCCAAGAGACCCAGTACTTC. The chain is built from TRBV7-2 and TRBJ2-5, with no clear D. CDR1 is SGHTA and CDR2 is FQGNSA in the germline V gene. Trimming cost V 5 bases and J 1 base, with 11 bases left between them. CDR3 size: 14 residues.

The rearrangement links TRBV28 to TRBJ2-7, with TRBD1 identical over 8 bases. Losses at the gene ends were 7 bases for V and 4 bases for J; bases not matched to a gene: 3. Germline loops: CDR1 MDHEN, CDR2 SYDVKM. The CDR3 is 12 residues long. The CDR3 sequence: CASNRQGYEQYF. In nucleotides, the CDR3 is TGTGCCAGCAATCGACAGGGGTACGAGCAGTACTTC.

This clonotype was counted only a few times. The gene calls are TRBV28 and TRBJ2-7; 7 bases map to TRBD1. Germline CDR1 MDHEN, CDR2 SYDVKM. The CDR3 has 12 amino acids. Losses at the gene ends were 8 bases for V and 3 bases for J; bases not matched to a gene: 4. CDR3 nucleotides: TGTGCCAGCGGCGGACAGGACTACGAGCAGTACTTC. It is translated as CASGGQDYEQYF.

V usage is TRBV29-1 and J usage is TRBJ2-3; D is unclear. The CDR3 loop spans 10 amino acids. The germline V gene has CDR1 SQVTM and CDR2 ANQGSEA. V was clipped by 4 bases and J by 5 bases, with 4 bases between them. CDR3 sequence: CSVARDTQYF. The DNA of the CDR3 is TGCAGCGTTGCAAGAGATACGCAGTATTTT.

The CDR3 bases are TGTGCCAGCAGCCTCGGACAGGTCTCCTATAATTCACCCCTCCACTTT. Protein sequence: CASSLGQVSYNSPLHF. The chain recombines TRBV7-2 with TRBJ1-6; 7 positions match TRBD1. J was trimmed by 0 bases and V by 5 bases; bases with no gene match: 4. The germline CDR1 and CDR2 sequences are SGHTA and FQGNSA. The CDR3 has 16 amino acids. The entire variable domain, with the rest obtained from reference TRBV7-2 and TRBJ1-6, is as follows: GAGVSQSPSNKVTEKGKDVELRCDPISGHTALYWYRQSLGQGLEFLIYFQGNSAPDKSGLPSDRFSAERTGGSVSTLTIQRTQQEDSAVYLCASSLGQVSYNSPLHFGNGTRLTVT.

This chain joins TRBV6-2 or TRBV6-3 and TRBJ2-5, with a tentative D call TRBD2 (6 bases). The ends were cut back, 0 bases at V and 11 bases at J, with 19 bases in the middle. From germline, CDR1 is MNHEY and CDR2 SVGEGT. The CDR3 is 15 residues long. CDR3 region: CASSYSGGGFNEQYF. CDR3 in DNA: TGTGCCAGCAGTTACTCGGGAGGAGGGTTTAATGAGCAGTACTTC.

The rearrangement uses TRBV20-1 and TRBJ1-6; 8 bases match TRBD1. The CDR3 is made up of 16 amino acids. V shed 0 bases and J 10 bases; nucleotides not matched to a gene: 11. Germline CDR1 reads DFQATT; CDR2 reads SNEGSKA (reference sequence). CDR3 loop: CSARELEDRVGSPLHF. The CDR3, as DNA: TGCAGTGCTAGAGAACTGGAGGACAGGGTGGGGTCACCCCTCCACTTT.

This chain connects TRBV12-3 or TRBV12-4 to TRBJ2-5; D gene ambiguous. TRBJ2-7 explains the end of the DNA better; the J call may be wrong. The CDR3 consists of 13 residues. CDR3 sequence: CASSPDANYEQYF. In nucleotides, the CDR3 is TGTGCCAGCAGCCCAGACGCCAACTACGAGCAGTACTTC.

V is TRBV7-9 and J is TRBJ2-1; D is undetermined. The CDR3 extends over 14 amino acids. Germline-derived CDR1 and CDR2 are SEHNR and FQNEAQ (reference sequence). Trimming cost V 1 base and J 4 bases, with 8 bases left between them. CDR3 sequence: CASSLVEAYNEQFF. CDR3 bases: TGTGCCAGCAGCTTAGTCGAAGCTTACAATGAGCAGTTCTTC.

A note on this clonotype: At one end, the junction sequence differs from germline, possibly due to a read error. This CDR3 reads CAGSPQGLAGEQYF. The CDR3, as DNA: TGTGCCGGCAGCCCCCAGGGACTAGCAGGCGAGCAGTACTTC. The chain couples TRBV9 to TRBJ2-7, with 9 bases lining up with TRBD2. Germline CDR1 reads SGDLS; CDR2 reads YYNGEE. The CDR3 length is 14 residues. Supplemented by reference TRBV9 and TRBJ2-7, the full variable domain reads DSGVTQTPKHLITATGQRVTLRCSPRSGDLSVYWYQQSLDQGLQFLIQYYNGEERAKGNILERFSAQQFPDLHSELNLSSLELGDSALYFCAGSPQGLAGEQYFGPGTRLTVT.

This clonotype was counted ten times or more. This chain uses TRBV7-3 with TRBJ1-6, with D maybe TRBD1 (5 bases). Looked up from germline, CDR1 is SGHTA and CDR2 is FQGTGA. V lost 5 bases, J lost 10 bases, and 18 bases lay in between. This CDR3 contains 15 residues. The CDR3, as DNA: TGTGCCAGCAGCAGTACAGGAAATTCGGCATCACCCCTCCACTTT. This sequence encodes CASSSTGNSASPLHF. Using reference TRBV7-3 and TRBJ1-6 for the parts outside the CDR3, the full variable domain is GAGVSQTPSNKVTEKGKYVELRCDPISGHTALYWYRQSLGQGPEFLIYFQGTGAADDSGLPNDRFFAVRPEGSVSTLKIQRTERGDSAVYLCASSSTGNSASPLHFGNGTRLTVT.

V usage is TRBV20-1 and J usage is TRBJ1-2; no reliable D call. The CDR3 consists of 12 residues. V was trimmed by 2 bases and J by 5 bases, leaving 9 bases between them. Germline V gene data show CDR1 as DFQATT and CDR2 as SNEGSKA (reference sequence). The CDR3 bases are TGCAGTGCTAGACAGGTTTGGTATGGCTACACCTTC. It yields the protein CSARQVWYGYTF.

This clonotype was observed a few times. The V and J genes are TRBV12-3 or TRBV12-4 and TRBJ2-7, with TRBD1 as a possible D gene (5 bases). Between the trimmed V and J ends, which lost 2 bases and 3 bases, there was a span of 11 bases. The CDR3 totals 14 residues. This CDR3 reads CASSLSLDNYEQYF. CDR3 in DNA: TGTGCCAGCAGTTTAAGTCTGGACAACTACGAGCAGTACTTC.

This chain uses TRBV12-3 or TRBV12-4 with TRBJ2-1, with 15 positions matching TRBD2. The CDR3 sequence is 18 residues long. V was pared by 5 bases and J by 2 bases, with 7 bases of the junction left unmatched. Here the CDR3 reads CASSPEGLAGGTYNEQFF. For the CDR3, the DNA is TGTGCCAGCAGTCCTGAGGGACTAGCGGGGGGTACCTACAATGAGCAGTTCTTC.

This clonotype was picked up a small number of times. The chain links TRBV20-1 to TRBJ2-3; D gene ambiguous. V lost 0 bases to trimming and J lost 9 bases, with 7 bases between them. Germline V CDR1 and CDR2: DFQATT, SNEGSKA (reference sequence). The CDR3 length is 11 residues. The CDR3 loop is CSARDMGTQYF. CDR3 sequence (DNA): TGCAGTGCTAGAGATATGGGCACGCAGTATTTT.

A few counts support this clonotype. The DNA for the CDR3 is TGTGCCAGCAGTTGGCAGGGGATTAATCAGCCCCAGCATTTT. Translated: CASSWQGINQPQHF. The chain uses TRBV27 and TRBJ1-5, with D perhaps TRBD1 (6 bases). V lost 4 bases to trimming and J lost 4 bases, with 11 bases between them. The CDR3 runs to 14 residues. The germline gives CDR1 MNHEY, CDR2 SMNVEV (reference sequence).

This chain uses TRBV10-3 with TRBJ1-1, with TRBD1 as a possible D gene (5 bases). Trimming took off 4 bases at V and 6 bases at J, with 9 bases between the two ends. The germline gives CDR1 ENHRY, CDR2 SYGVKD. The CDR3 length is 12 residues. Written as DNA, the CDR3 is TGTGCCATCAGTGCGGGAGGGGCTGAAGCTTTCTTT. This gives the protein CAISAGGAEAFF.

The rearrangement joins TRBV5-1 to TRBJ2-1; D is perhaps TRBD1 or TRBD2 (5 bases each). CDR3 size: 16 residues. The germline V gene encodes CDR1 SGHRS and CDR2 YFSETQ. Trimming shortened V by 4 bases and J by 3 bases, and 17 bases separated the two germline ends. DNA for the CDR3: TGCGCCAGCAGCCCAGAGCCGGGACCACTCTACAATGAGCAGTTCTTC. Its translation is CASSPEPGPLYNEQFF.

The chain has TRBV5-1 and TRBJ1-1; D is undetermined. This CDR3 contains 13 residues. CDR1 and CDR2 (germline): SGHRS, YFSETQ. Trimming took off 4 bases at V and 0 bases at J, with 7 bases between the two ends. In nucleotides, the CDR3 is TGCGCCAGCAGCGACGCAGTGAACACTGAAGCTTTCTTT. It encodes CASSDAVNTEAFF.

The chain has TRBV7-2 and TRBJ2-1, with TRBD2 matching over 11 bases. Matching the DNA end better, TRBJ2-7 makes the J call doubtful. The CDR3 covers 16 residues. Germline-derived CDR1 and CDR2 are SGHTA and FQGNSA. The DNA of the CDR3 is TGTGCCAGCAGCCCCTATAGCGGGAGGGCGAGCAATGAGCAGTACTTC. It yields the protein CASSPYSGRASNEQYF.